The T cell receptor (beta chain) described here comes from a study of post-analysis software for immune sequencing data. Study conclusions and caveats: Relative to controls, patients had a handful of TRBV segments at higher frequency, with TRBV5-6, TRBV5-1 and TRBV20-1 among these.

A word on this clonotype: What it binds is not known.

CDR3 length: 15 residues. V trimming: 6 bases; J trimming: 4 bases; junction bases outside the gene matches: 6. Germline CDR1 is LNHNV and CDR2 is YYDKDF (reference sequence). Included in the TCR beta cDNA libraries were unique molecular identifiers. Via MiXCR, TCRdb re-called the PCR reads, giving one row per CDR3 protein. The profile covers 750,000 to 950,000 distinct CDR3 sequences, with more than 45% appearing a single time and 4.9% taken by the ten largest. This chain joins TRBV15 and TRBJ2-4; 10 nucleotides match TRBD1. The clonotype comes from a girl between 10 and 17 years old with multiple sclerosis. The sequenced sample was blood. The DNA of the CDR3 is TGTGCCACCAGGATGGACAGGGGGAATAAAAACATTCAGTACTTC. The encoded protein is CATRMDRGNKNIQYF.